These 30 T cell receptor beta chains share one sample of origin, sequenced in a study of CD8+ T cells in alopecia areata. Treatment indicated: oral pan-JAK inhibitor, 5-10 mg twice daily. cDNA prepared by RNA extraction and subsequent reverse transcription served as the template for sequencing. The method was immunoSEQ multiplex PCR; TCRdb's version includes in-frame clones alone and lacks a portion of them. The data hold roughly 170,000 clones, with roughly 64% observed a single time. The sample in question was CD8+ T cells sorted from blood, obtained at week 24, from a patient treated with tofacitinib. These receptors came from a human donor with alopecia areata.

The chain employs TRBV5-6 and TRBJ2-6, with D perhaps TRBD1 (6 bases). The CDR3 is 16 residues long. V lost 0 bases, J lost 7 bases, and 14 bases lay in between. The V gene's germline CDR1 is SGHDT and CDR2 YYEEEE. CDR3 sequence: CASSLARGFYANVLTF. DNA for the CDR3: TGTGCCAGCAGCTTGGCCAGGGGATTCTACGCCAACGTCCTGACTTTC.

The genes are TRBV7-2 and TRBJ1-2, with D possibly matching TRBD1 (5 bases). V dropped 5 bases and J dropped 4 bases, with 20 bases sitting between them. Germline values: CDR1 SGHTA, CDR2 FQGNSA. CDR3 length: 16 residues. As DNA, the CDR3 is TGTGCCAGCAGCCCATATGACAGCCAATCCTTCTATGGCTACACCTTC. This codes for CASSPYDSQSFYGYTF.

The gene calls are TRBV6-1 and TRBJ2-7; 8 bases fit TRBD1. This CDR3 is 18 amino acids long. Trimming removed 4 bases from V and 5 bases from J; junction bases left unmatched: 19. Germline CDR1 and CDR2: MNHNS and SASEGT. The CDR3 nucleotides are TGTGCCAGCAGTGTCGGACAGGGCAACGACTCCCCGTTCGACGAGCAGTACTTC. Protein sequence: CASSVGQGNDSPFDEQYF.

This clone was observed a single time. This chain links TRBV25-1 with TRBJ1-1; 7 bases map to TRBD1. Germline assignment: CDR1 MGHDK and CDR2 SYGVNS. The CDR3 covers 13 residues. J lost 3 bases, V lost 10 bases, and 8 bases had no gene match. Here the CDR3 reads CATRQGWDTEAFF. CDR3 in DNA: TGTGCCACCCGACAGGGTTGGGACACTGAAGCTTTCTTT.

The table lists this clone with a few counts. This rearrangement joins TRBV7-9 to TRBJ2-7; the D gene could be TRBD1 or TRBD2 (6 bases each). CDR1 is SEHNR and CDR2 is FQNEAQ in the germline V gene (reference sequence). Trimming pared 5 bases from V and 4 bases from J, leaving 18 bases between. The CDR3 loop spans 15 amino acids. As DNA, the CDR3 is TGTGCCAGCAGCCCAGGAGGGGGGCGGAAATACGAGCAGTACTTC. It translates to CASSPGGGRKYEQYF.

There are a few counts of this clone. CDR3 amino acids: CASSFANSYEQYF. As DNA, the CDR3 is TGTGCCAGCAGCTTCGCCAACTCCTACGAGCAGTACTTC. The chain links TRBV13 to TRBJ2-7; D remains ambiguous. The CDR3 spans 13 residues. V gave up 3 bases and J gave up 0 bases, with 6 bases separating them. The germline V gene encodes CDR1 PRHDT and CDR2 FYEKMQ (reference sequence).

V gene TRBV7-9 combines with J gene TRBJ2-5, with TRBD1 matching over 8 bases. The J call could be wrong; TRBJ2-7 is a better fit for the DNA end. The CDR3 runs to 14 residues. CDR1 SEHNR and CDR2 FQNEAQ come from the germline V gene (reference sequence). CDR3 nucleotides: TGTGCCAGCAGAGGAGGACAGGGTTCCTACGAGCAGTACTTC. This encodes CASRGGQGSYEQYF.

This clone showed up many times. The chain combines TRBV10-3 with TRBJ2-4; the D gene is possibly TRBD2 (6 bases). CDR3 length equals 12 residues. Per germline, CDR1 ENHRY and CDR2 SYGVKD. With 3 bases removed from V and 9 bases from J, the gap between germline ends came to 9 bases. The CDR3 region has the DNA TGTGCCATCAGTGATGGGGGAGGCATTCAGTACTTC. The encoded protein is CAISDGGGIQYF.

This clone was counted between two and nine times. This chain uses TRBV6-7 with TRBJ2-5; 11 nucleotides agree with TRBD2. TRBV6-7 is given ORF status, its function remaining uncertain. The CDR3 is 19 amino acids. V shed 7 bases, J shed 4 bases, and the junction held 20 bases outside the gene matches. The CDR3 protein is CASIPWTASGGRPRETQYF. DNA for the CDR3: TGTGCCAGCATCCCCTGGACCGCTAGCGGGGGGAGACCGAGAGAGACCCAGTACTTC.

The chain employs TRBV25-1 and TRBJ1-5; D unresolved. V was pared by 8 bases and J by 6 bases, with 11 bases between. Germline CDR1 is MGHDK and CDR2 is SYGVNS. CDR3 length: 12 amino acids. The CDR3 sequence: CASRTGSQPQHF. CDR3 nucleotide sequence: TGTGCCAGCCGGACGGGGAGTCAGCCCCAGCATTTT. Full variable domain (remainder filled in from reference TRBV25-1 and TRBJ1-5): EADIYQTPRYLVIGTGKKITLECSQTMGHDKMYWYQQDPGMELHLIHYSYGVNSTEKGDLSSESTVSRIRTEHFPLTLESARPSHTSQYLCASRTGSQPQHFGDGTRLSIL.

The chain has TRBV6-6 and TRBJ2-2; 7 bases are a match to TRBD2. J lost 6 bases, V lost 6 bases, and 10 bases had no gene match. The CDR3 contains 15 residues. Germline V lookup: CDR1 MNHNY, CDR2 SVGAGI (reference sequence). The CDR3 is CASSLLEGGAGELFF. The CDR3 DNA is TGTGCCAGCAGCCTATTAGAGGGAGGGGCCGGGGAGCTGTTTTTT.

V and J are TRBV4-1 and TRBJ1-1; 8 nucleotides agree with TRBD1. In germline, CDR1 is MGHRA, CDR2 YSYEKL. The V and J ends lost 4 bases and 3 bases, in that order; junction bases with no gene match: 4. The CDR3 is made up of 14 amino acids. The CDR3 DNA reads TGCGCCAGCAGCCCGACAGGGGAGGACACTGAAGCTTTCTTT. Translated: CASSPTGEDTEAFF.

DNA of the CDR3: TGTGCCAGCAGTTTAGGGGAAAGGGACGAGCAGTACTTC. Protein product: CASSLGERDEQYF. V usage is TRBV27 and J usage is TRBJ2-7; D is ambiguous. The V end lost 2 bases, the J end lost 5 bases, and 10 bases lay between the germline ends. Germline CDR1 and CDR2: MNHEY and SMNVEV (reference sequence). The CDR3 sequence is 13 residues long.

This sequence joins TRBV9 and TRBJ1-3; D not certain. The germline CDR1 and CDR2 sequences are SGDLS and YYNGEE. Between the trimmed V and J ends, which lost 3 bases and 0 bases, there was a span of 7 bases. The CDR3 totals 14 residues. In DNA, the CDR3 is TGTGCCAGCAGCGGAAGCAGCTCTGGAAACACCATATATTTT. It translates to CASSGSSSGNTIYF.

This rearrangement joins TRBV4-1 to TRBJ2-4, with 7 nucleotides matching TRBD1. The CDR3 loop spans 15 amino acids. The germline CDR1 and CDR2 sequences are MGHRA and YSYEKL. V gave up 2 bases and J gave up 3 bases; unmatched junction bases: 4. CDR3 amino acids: CASSQWTGSKNIQYF. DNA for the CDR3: TGCGCCAGCAGCCAATGGACAGGTAGCAAAAACATTCAGTACTTC.

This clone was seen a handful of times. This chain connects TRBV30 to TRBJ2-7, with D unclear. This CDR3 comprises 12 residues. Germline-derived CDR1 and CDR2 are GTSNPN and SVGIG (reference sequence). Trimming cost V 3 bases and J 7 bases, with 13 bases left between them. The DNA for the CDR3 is TGTGCCTGGAGAAGAATATCCGGGGAGCAGTACTTC. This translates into CAWRRISGEQYF.

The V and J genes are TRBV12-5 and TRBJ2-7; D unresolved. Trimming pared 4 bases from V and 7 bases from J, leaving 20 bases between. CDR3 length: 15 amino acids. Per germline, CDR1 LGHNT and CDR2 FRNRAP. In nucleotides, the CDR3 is TGTGCTAGTGGTTCCCCCGGTAGCCCAGAGGATGAGCAGTACTTC. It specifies CASGSPGSPEDEQYF.

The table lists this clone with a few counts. CDR3 coding DNA: TGTGCCAGCAGGCGGAACACTGAAGCTTTCTTT. Its protein is CASRRNTEAFF. V and J are TRBV7-9 and TRBJ1-1; D not resolved. V shed 6 bases and J shed 1 base, with 3 bases lying between them. CDR1 and CDR2 (germline): SEHNR, FQNEAQ (reference sequence). The CDR3 is made up of 11 amino acids.

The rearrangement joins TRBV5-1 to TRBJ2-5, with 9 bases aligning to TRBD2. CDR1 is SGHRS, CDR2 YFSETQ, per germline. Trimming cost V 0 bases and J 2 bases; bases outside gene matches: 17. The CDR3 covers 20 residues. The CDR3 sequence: CASSLGSAAGGPIAQETQYF. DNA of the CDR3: TGCGCCAGCAGCTTGGGCTCGGCGGCGGGGGGGCCTATCGCACAAGAGACCCAGTACTTC.

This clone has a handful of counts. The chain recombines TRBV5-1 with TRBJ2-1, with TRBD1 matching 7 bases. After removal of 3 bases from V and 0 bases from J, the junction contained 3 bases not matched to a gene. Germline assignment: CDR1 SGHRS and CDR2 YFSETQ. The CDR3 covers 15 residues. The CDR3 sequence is CASSSSGGSYNEQFF. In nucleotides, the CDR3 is TGCGCCAGCAGCTCATCAGGGGGCTCCTACAATGAGCAGTTCTTC.

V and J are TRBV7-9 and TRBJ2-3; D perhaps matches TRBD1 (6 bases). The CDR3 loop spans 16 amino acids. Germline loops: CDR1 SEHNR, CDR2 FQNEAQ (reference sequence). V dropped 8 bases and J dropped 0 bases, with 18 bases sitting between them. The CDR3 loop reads CASRQSGTTSTDTQYF. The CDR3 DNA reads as TGTGCCAGCCGCCAATCCGGGACAACTAGCACAGATACGCAGTATTTT.

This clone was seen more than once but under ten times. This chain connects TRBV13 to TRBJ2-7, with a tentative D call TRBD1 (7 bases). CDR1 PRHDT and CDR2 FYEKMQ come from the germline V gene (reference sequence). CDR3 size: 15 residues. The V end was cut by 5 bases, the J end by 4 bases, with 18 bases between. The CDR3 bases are TGTGCCAGCAGCATGGTTGGAGGGGGCATGTACGAGCAGTACTTC. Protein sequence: CASSMVGGGMYEQYF.

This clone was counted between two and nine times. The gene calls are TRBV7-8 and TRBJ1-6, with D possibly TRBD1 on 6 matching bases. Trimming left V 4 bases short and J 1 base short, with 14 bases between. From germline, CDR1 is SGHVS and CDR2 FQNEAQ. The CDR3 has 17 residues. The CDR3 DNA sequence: TGTGCCAGCAGCTCTACAGGAGGGGGGTCCTATAATTCACCCCTCCACTTT. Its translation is CASSSTGGGSYNSPLHF.

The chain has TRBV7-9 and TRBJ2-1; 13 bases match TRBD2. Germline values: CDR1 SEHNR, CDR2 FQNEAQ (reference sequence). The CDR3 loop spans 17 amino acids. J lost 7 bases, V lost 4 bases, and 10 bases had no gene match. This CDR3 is CASSSSKTSGGRNEQFF. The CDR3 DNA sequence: TGTGCCAGCAGCTCATCCAAGACTAGCGGGGGGCGAAATGAGCAGTTCTTC.

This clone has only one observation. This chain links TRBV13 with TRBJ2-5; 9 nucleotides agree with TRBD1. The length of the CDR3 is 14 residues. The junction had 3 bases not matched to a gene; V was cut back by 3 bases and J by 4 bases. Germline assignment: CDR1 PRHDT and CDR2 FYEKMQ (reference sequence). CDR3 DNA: TGTGCCAGCAGCTTCGGGACAGGGAGAGAGACCCAGTACTTC. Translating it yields CASSFGTGRETQYF.

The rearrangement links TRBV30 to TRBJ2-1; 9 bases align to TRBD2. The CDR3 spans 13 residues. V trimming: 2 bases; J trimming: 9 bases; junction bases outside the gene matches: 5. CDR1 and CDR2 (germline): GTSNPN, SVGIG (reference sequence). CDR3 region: CAWSWSGGIEQFF. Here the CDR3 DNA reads TGTGCCTGGAGTTGGAGCGGGGGGATTGAGCAGTTCTTC.

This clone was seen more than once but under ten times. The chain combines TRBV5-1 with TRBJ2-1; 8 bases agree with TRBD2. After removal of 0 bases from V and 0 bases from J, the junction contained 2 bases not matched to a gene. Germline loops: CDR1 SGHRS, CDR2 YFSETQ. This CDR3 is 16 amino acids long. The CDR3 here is CASSLELAASYNEQFF. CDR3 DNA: TGCGCCAGCAGCTTGGAACTAGCGGCCTCCTACAATGAGCAGTTCTTC.

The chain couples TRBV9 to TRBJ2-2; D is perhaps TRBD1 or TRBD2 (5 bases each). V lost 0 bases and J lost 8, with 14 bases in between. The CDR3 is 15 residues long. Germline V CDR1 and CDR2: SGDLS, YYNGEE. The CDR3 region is CASSVGGTRPGELFF. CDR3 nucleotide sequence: TGTGCCAGCAGCGTAGGGGGGACCCGACCGGGGGAGCTGTTTTTT.

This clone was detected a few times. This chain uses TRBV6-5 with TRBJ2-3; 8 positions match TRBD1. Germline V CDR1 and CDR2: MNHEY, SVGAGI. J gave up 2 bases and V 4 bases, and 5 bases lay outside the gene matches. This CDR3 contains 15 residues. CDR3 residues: CASSFGTGSTDTQYF. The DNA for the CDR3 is TGTGCCAGCAGTTTCGGGACAGGCTCCACAGATACGCAGTATTTT.

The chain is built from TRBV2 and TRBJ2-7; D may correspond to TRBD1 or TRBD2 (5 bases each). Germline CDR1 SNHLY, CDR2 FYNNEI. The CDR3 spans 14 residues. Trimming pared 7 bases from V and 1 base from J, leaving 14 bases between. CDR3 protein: CASMGVDGSYEQYF. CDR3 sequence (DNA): TGTGCCAGCATGGGGGTAGACGGATCCTACGAGCAGTACTTC.